This is a list of T cell receptor beta chains from one sample in a study of blood T cells in healthy people across ages. TCRdb re-called the 5' RACE reads through MiXCR, storing one row per CDR3 protein. The sample has about 810,000 distinct CDR3 sequences, around 36% seen once; the top ten hold roughly 13%. The specimen was blood. The source of these receptors is a man aged 18-30 years in good health. The CDR3 runs from the conserved cysteine through the conserved F or W. D genes are given only for firm matches. A row's size may be missing; if present it is once, few, many or a size class.

>NA|TRBV7-3|TRBJ2-3|NA
CASSSSGWGRADTQYF
TGTGCCAGCAGCTCTTCGGGATGGGGGCGAGCAGATACGCAGTATTTT
>NA|TRBV12-3/TRBV12-4|TRBJ1-1|NA
CASSPGLGENTEAFF
TGTGCCAGCAGCCCGGGCCTGGGGGAAAACACTGAAGCTTTCTTT
>once|TRBV4-1|TRBJ2-2|NA
CASSQYVGAGELFF
TGCGCCAGCAGCCAATATGTTGGGGCCGGGGAGCTGTTTTTT
>NA|TRBV3-1|TRBJ2-1|TRBD2
CASSRGGGRIYNEQFF
TGTGCCAGCAGCCGCGGGGGGGGGAGAATTTACAATGAGCAGTTCTTC
>NA|TRBV6-5|TRBJ2-7|NA
CASSYSIAYEQYF
TGTGCCAGCAGTTACTCGATTGCCTACGAGCAGTACTTC
>few|TRBV2|TRBJ1-2|NA
CASSMYRWYGYTF
TGTGCCAGCAGCATGTACAGGTGGTATGGCTACACCTTC
>NA|TRBV2|TRBJ2-3|NA
CASTRGRSDTQYF
TGTGCCAGCACGAGGGGGAGGTCAGATACGCAGTATTTT
>few|TRBV5-8|TRBJ2-1|NA
CASSSRLVSRGNEQFF
TGTGCCAGCAGCTCCCGACTAGTGAGTAGAGGGAATGAGCAGTTCTTC
>NA|TRBV20-1|TRBJ1-4|NA
CSHLSLGDEKLFF
TGCAGCCACCTCAGCCTGGGGGATGAAAAACTGTTTTTT
>few|TRBV9|TRBJ2-3|TRBD2
CASSVWGLAGGTDTQYF
TGTGCCAGCAGCGTATGGGGACTAGCGGGAGGCACAGATACGCAGTATTTT
>few|TRBV12-3/TRBV12-4|TRBJ1-6|TRBD1
CASTQGLGSSPLHF
TGTGCCAGCACACAGGGGCTCGGGAGTTCACCCCTCCACTTT
>NA|TRBV6-2/TRBV6-3|TRBJ1-1|NA
CASSYSKRTLLSTEAFF
TGTGCCAGCAGTTACTCAAAGCGGACCCTACTTAGCACTGAAGCTTTCTTT